This TCR beta chain was identified in a study of control samples from healthy donors and cancer patients (dated by TCRdb to about 2020). Concerning this clone itself: No antigen is known for it. Within one base of it there is no much larger clone, and no base qualities were kept.

The method was the immunoSEQ multiplex PCR assay. What TCRdb holds here is the immuneACCESS table cut down to in-frame rearrangements. Part of the clones is not present; checked against another copy, under half of the missing clones reflect an unresolved V gene, and the others are unexplained. The sample table holds over 100,000 clones, of which over 85% were seen once. The ten largest clones capture around 5.4% of the sample. This sequence was found in a man aged 18 to 29 in good health. The sequenced sample consisted of blood.

The CDR3 is CASSSQGGNSPLHF. The bases read TGTGCCAGCAGCTCCCAGGGGGGCAATTCACCCCTCCACTTT. This receptor chain uses TRBV7-9 and TRBJ1-6; 7 central nucleotides agree with TRBD1. The CDR3 contains 14 residues, cysteine and phenylalanine counted. Only the CDR3 region is kept as DNA, spanning 42 bases read in frame from base 1. Here V drops 4 bases and J drops 7 bases, and the junction holds 4 bases not matched to any gene. CDR1 and CDR2 are drawn from the germline V gene (reference sequence): SEHNR, FQNEAQ.